This TCR beta chain was observed in a study of T cells in Graves' hyperthyroidism and ophthalmopathy. Study context: Once the initial diagnosis was made, peripheral blood was obtained before any treatment.

This CDR3 is 16 amino acids long. Germline lookup yields CDR1 SQVTM and CDR2 ANQGSEA. V trimming: 8 bases; J trimming: 3 bases; junction bases outside the gene matches: 13. This clonotype has a count of ten or more. It was RNA transcripts that yielded the amplified TCR beta CDR3 regions. Using the HTBI primer set, a first-round RT-PCR was run on the TCR CDR3. Each CDR3 protein is one row after TCRdb ran MiXCR on the multiplex PCR reads. The data hold about 400,000 distinct CDR3 sequences, with roughly 15% observed a single time. This clonotype was obtained from a young woman with Graves' ophthalmopathy. The source material was blood. This chain uses TRBV29-1 with TRBJ1-2, with 12 bases matching TRBD1. The CDR3 DNA sequence: TGCAGCTCCTATGGGACAGGGGGCGCTACGGACTATGGCTACACCTTC. Translation: CSSYGTGGATDYGYTF.